Listed below are T cell receptor beta chains from one sample, sequenced in a study of CD8+CD57+ T cells in acquired aplastic anemia. TCRdb called the reads again in MiXCR, with one record for every CDR3 protein. The sample has approximately 380,000 distinct CDR3 sequences; roughly 68% are singletons. The source material was sorted CD4+, CD8+, or CD8+CD57+ T cells (not recorded which) from PBMCs. The receptors shown here come from a human donor in good health, serving as a control. The CDR3 runs from the conserved cysteine through the conserved F or W. A D gene is named only where the DNA matches it firmly. Clone size is given for some rows only: seen once, a few or many times, or a class if the clone is expanded.

DNA: TGTGCCAGCAGCTCCCGGCGGGGGTCCTACGAGCAGTACTTC
CDR3: CASSSRRGSYEQYF
D: TRBD2
V: TRBV13
J: TRBJ2-7
length: 14
size: once

DNA: TGCAGTGCTAGCGACGAGCGGGGTGGCACCGGGGAGCTGTTTTTT
CDR3: CSASDERGGTGELFF
D: TRBD2
V: TRBV20-1
J: TRBJ2-2
length: 15
size: -

DNA: TGTGCCAGCAGCTTAACGGGGGAAGCTGAAGCTTTCTTTCATTTT
CDR3: CASSLTGEAEAFFHF
D: -
V: TRBV7-8
J: TRBJ1-5
length: 15
size: -

DNA: TGTGCCAGCTCCTCCTCGGGGCGGAACAATCAGCCCCAGCATTTT
CDR3: CASSSSGRNNQPQHF
D: -
V: TRBV27
J: TRBJ1-5
length: 15
size: few

DNA: TGCGCCAGCAGCCCACAGGGGATAGCGGGAGAGCAGTACTTC
CDR3: CASSPQGIAGEQYF
D: -
V: TRBV5-1
J: TRBJ2-7
length: 14
size: -

DNA: TGTGCCAGCAGAGAAAATATTGGGGGCTACACCTTC
CDR3: CASRENIGGYTF
D: -
V: TRBV12-3/TRBV12-4
J: TRBJ1-2
length: 12
size: -

DNA: TGTGCCAGCAGCTCAAGGCCGGGGGTTGCTGGAAACACAGATACGCAGTATTTT
CDR3: CASSSRPGVAGNTDTQYF
D: -
V: TRBV7-3
J: TRBJ2-3
length: 18
size: -

DNA: TGTGCCAGCAGTGTTAACCGCGGGGAGACCCAGTACTTC
CDR3: CASSVNRGETQYF
D: -
V: TRBV6-4
J: TRBJ2-5
length: 13
size: many

DNA: TGTGCCAGCAGCTTAGCGAGTGGGGCAGCTCAACTAGGTTACTTC
CDR3: CASSLASGAAQLGYF
D: -
V: TRBV7-9
J: TRBJ2-7
length: 15
size: -

DNA: TGTGCCAGCAGTGAGAGCAGGGCAAGCAATCAGCCCCAGCATTTT
CDR3: CASSESRASNQPQHF
D: -
V: TRBV2
J: TRBJ1-5
length: 15
size: many

DNA: TGCAGTGCCGGCCGGGACTACAATGAGCAGTTCTTC
CDR3: CSAGRDYNEQFF
D: -
V: TRBV20-1
J: TRBJ2-1
length: 12
size: -

DNA: TGTGCCGTTGGCCTGCTTAGAACAACTAGCACAGATACGCAGTATTTT
CDR3: CAVGLLRTTSTDTQYF
D: -
V: TRBV6-6
J: TRBJ2-3
length: 16
size: -

DNA: TGTGCCAGCAGCCAACAGTGCTCTGGAAACACCATATATTTT
CDR3: CASSQQCSGNTIYF
D: -
V: TRBV7-8
J: TRBJ1-3
length: 14
size: many

DNA: TGTGCCATCACCACTCCTAGCGGGGGGCACGAGCAGTACTTC
CDR3: CAITTPSGGHEQYF
D: TRBD2
V: TRBV6-6
J: TRBJ2-7
length: 14
size: -

DNA: TGTGCCAGCAGTCCCGGGGGGGCACTAGGATACTTC
CDR3: CASSPGGALGYF
D: TRBD2
V: TRBV12-3/TRBV12-4
J: TRBJ2-7
length: 12
size: -

DNA: TGTGCCAGCAGCTTAGGCGGGAACTCACCCCTCCACTTT
CDR3: CASSLGGNSPLHF
D: -
V: TRBV5-6
J: TRBJ1-6
length: 13
size: many

DNA: TGTGCCACCAGCAGAGGCCAGGACACCGGTGAGCTGTTCTTT
CDR3: CATSRGQDTGELFF
D: -
V: TRBV15
J: TRBJ1-1
length: 14
size: once

DNA: TGTGCCAGTAGTAAAGGGACAGCGGATCAGCCCCATCATTTT
CDR3: CASSKGTADQPHHF
D: TRBD1
V: TRBV19
J: TRBJ1-5
length: 14
size: -

DNA: TGTGCCAGCAGCCCGGACAGGGCGGAGGGCACTGAAGCTTTCTTT
CDR3: CASSPDRAEGTEAFF
D: TRBD1
V: TRBV6-5
J: TRBJ1-1
length: 15
size: -

DNA: TGTGCCAGCAGCATTCGGACAGGGTGGGATTCACCCCTCTTTTTT
CDR3: CASSIRTGWDSPLFF
D: TRBD1
V: TRBV7-8
J: TRBJ2-2
length: 15
size: -

DNA: TGTGCCACCACCGGGACTAGCATCGAGACTGAGCAGTTCTTC
CDR3: CATTGTSIETEQFF
D: TRBD2
V: TRBV24-1
J: TRBJ2-1
length: 14
size: many

DNA: TGTGCCAGTGGTCGGATAGCCGGCGTAGGCTATGGCTACACCTTC
CDR3: CASGRIAGVGYGYTF
D: -
V: TRBV19
J: TRBJ1-2
length: 15
size: -

DNA: TGTGCCAGCAGTTCGACAGGCTACGAGCAGTACTTC
CDR3: CASSSTGYEQYF
D: -
V: TRBV2
J: TRBJ2-7
length: 12
size: -

DNA: -
CDR3: CATSDPTGAVLWLHLRF
D: -
V: TRBV24-1
J: TRBJ2-7
length: 17
size: -

DNA: TGCAGTGCTAGGGGAAGCACAGGGGGTCGGACCTACGAGCAGTACTTC
CDR3: CSARGSTGGRTYEQYF
D: TRBD1
V: TRBV20-1
J: TRBJ2-7
length: 16
size: -

DNA: TGTGCCAGCAGCTTAGTCGCAGGGGCCTACGAGCAGTACTTC
CDR3: CASSLVAGAYEQYF
D: -
V: TRBV7-2
J: TRBJ2-7
length: 14
size: many

DNA: TGTGCCAGCAGCCTCGGAGGGTCAAAAGAAACACAGTATTTT
CDR3: CASSLGGSKETQYF
D: -
V: TRBV9
J: TRBJ2-3
length: 14
size: -

DNA: TGTGCCAGCGGCGAACCCACAGGGTACTACGAGCAGTACTTC
CDR3: CASGEPTGYYEQYF
D: -
V: TRBV6-1
J: TRBJ2-7
length: 14
size: -

DNA: TGTGCCAGCAGTTATACCAGGGGGCAAGGCTACACCTTC
CDR3: CASSYTRGQGYTF
D: TRBD1
V: TRBV6-2/TRBV6-3
J: TRBJ1-2
length: 13
size: many

DNA: TGTGCCAGCAACAAGAGGGGTTCACCCCTCCACTTT
CDR3: CASNKRGSPLHF
D: -
V: TRBV6-5
J: TRBJ1-6
length: 12
size: once